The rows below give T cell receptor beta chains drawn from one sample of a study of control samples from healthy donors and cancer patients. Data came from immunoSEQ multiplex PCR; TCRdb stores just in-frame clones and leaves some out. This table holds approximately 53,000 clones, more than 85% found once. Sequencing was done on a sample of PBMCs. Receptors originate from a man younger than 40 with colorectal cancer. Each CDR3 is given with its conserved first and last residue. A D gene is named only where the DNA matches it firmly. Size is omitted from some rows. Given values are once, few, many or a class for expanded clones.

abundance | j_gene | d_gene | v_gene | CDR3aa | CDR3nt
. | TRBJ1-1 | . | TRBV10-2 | CASSHEYTEAFF | TGCGCCAGCAGTCACGAATACACTGAAGCTTTCTTT
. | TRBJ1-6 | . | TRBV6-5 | CASSYNTGGPPLHF | TGTGCCAGCAGTTACAACACAGGAGGTCCACCCCTCCACTTT
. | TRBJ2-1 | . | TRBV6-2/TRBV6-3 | CASSPPGQPLDEQFF | TGTGCCAGCAGTCCGCCGGGGCAGCCCCTGGATGAGCAGTTCTTC
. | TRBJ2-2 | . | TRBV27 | CASKGSTGINTGELFF | TGTGCCAGCAAAGGTAGCACCGGGATTAACACCGGGGAGCTGTTTTTT
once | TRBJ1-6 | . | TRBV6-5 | CASKGRQNSPLHF | TGTGCCAGCAAAGGACGGCAGAATTCACCCCTCCACTTT
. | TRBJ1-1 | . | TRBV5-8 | CASELGLNTEAFF | TGTGCCAGCGAATTGGGCCTGAACACTGAAGCTTTCTTT
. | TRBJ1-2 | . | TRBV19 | CASINSYQNYGYTF | TGTGCCAGTATCAACAGCTATCAAAACTATGGCTACACCTTC
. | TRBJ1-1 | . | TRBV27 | CASSSLSSRGAAFF | TGTGCCAGCAGTTCCCTGTCTTCCAGGGGAGCAGCTTTCTTT
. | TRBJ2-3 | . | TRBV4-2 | CASSGGISTDTQYF | TGTGCCAGCAGCGGAGGGATTAGCACAGATACGCAGTATTTT
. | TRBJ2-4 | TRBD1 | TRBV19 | CASSTTGSGIQYF | TGTGCCAGTAGTACGACAGGGAGTGGCATTCAGTACTTC
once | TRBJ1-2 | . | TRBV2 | CASSTGTGYTF | TGTGCCAGCAGCACAGGGACCGGCTACACCTTC
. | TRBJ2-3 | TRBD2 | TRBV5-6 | CASLTSGGWDTQYF | TGTGCCAGCTTGACTAGCGGGGGATGGGATACGCAGTATTTT
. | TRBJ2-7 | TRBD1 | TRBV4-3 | CASSQDPTTGSNHEQYF | TGCGCCAGCAGCCAAGATCCGACGACAGGGTCAAACCACGAGCAGTACTTC
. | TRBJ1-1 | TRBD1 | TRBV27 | CASSSLGTGAGNTEAFF | TGTGCCAGCAGTTCCCTGGGGACAGGGGCCGGGAACACTGAAGCTTTCTTT
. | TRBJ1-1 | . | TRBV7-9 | CASSITGYTEAFF | TGTGCCAGCAGCATTACAGGGTACACTGAAGCTTTCTTT
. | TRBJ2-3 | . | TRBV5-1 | CASSGGRSTDTQYF | TGCGCCAGCAGCGGGGGCCGGAGCACAGATACGCAGTATTTT
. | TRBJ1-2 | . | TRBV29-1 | CSVERGAYGYTF | TGCAGCGTTGAGAGGGGGGCCTATGGCTACACCTTC
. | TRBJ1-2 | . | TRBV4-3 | CASSQDRGEGYTF | TGCGCCAGCAGCCAAGATAGGGGGGAAGGCTACACCTTC
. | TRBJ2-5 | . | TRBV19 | CASRKNALLQETQYF | TGTGCCAGTAGGAAGAACGCGTTATTACAAGAGACCCAGTACTTC
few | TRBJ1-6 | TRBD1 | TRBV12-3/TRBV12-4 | CASRPTGSSPLHF | TGTGCCAGCAGACCGACAGGGAGTTCACCCCTCCACTTT
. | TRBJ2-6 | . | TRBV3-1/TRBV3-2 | CASSQGPGPGAGANVLTF | TGTGCCAGCAGCCAAGGTCCCGGCCCCGGGGCTGGGGCCAACGTCCTGACTTTC
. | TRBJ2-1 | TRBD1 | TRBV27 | CASQEGTGSHNEQFF | TGTGCCAGTCAGGAGGGGACAGGGTCCCACAATGAGCAGTTCTTC
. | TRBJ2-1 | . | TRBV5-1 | CASSLSGGQRNEQFF | TGCGCCAGCAGTTTGTCGGGGGGCCAGAGGAATGAGCAGTTCTTC
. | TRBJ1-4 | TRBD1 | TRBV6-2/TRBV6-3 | CASSPIPTGRTTNEKLFF | TGTGCCAGCAGCCCTATTCCGACAGGGAGGACTACTAATGAAAAACTGTTTTTT
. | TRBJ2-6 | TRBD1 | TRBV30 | CAWTTGYSNVLTF | TGTGCCTGGACGACAGGGTACTCCAACGTCCTGACTTTC
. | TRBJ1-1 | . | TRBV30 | CAWSEFLGQVSFPEASLNTEAFF | TGTGCCTGGAGTGAGTTCCTGGGTCAGGTCAGCTTTCCAGAAGCCTCCTTGAACACTGAAGCTTTCTTT
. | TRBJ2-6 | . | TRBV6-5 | CASSPGSTGANVLTF | TGTGCCAGCAGTCCTGGGTCCACTGGGGCCAACGTCCTGACTTTC
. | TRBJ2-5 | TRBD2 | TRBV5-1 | CASSPGSSGVQETQYF | TGCGCCAGCAGCCCGGGATCTAGCGGGGTACAAGAGACCCAGTACTTC
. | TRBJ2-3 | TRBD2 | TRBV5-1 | CASSTTSGGYTDTQYF | TGCGCCAGCAGCACGACTAGCGGGGGGTACACAGATACGCAGTATTTT
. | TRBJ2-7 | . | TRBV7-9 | CASSMGSSYEQYF | TGTGCCAGCAGCATGGGAAGCTCCTACGAGCAGTACTTC
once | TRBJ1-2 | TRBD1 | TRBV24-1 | CATSSTTGGLVDGYTF | TGTGCCACCAGCTCCACTACAGGGGGGCTTGTGGATGGCTACACCTTC
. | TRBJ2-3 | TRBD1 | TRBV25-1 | CASGTAGGIDTQYF | TGTGCCAGCGGTACGGCAGGGGGCATAGATACGCAGTATTTT
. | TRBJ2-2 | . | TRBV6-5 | CASSYSGTTGELFF | TGTGCCAGCAGTTATTCCGGGACCACCGGGGAGCTGTTTTTT
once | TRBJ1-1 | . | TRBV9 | CASSVGVGTDVRSAFF | TGTGCCAGCAGCGTAGGAGTAGGGACGGACGTACGTTCGGCTTTCTTT
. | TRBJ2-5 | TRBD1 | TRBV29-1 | CSVSGDRALPETQYF | TGCAGCGTCTCTGGGGACAGGGCACTCCCAGAGACCCAGTACTTC
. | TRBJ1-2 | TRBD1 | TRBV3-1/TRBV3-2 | CASSPRDREGGYTF | TGTGCCAGCAGCCCCCGGGACAGGGAAGGTGGCTACACCTTC
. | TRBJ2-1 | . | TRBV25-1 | CASSEYEQFF | TGTGCCAGCAGTGAATATGAGCAGTTCTTC
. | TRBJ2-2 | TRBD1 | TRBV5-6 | CASSFLGQTNTGELFF | TGTGCCAGCAGCTTTCTGGGACAGACGAACACCGGGGAGCTGTTTTTT
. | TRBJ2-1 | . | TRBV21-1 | CASVPFLKRGRAGSGQFF | TGTGCCAGCGTCCCTTTTTTAAAAAGGGGGCGGGCCGGATCTGGGCAGTTCTTC
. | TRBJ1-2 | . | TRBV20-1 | CSAGTRYGYTF | TGCAGTGCCGGTACTAGGTATGGCTACACCTTC
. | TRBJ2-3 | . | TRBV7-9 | CASSLARGGTDTQYF | TGTGCCAGCAGCTTAGCCAGGGGGGGGACAGATACGCAGTATTTT
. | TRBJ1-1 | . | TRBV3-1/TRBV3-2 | CASSLQGVTEAFF | TGTGCCAGCAGCTTACAGGGAGTCACTGAAGCTTTCTTT
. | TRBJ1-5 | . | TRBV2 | CASSEALEDSNQPQHF | TGTGCCAGCAGTGAAGCCCTGGAGGATAGCAATCAGCCCCAGCATTTT
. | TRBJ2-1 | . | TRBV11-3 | CASSLGLGGEQFF | TGTGCCAGCAGCTTAGGACTGGGGGGTGAGCAGTTCTTC
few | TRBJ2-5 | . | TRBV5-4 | CASSRIQGLSETQYF | TGTGCCAGCAGCCGCATACAGGGTCTTTCAGAGACCCAGTACTTC
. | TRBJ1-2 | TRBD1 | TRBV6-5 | CASSLGQEGYTF | TGTGCCAGCAGCCTAGGACAGGAGGGCTACACCTTC
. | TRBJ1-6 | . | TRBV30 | CACTGQNSYNSPLHF | TGTGCCTGCACTGGACAGAACTCCTATAATTCACCCCTCCACTTT
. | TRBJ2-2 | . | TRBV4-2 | CASSQDEGRLSGELFF | TGTGCCAGCAGCCAAGATGAGGGTCGCTTGTCGGGGGAGCTGTTTTTT